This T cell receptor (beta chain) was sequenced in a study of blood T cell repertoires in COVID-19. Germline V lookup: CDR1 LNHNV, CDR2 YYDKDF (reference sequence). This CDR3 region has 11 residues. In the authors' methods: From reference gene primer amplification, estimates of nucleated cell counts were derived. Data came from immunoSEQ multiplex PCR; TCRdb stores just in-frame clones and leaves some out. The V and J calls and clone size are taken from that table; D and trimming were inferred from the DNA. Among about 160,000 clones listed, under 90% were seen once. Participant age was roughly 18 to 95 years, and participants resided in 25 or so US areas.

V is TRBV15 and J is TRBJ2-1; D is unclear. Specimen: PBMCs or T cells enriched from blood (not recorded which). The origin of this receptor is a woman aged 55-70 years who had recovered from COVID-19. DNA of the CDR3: TGTGTAGTAGGAGTTAATGGTGAGCAGTTCTTC. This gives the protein CVVGVNGEQFF.